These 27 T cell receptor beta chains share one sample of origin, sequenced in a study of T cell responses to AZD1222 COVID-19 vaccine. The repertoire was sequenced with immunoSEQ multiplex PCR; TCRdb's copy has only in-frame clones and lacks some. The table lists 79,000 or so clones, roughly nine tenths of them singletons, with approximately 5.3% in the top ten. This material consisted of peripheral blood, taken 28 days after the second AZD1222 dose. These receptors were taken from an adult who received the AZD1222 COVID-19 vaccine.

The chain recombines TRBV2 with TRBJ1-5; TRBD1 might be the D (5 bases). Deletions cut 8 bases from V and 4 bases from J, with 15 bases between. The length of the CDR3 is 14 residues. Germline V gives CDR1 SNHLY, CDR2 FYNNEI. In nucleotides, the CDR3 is TGTGCCAGCGGGGCCGGGACCACGAATCAGCCCCAGCATTTT. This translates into CASGAGTTNQPQHF.

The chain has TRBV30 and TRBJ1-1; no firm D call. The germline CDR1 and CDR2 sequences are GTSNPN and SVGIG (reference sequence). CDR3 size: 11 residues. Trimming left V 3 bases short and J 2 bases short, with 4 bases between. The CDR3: CAWSRNTEAFF. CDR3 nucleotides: TGTGCCTGGAGCAGAAACACTGAAGCTTTCTTT.

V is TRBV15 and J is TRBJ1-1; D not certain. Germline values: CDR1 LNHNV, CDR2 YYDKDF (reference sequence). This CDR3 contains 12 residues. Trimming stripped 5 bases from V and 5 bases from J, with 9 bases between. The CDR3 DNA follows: TGTGCCACCAGCGGACTAGGAACTGAAGCTTTCTTT. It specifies CATSGLGTEAFF.

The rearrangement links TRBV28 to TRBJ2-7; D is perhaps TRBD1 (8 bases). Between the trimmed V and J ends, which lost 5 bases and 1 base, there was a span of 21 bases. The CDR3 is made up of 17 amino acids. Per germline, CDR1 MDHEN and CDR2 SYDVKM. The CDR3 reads CASSRELGQGGSYEQYF. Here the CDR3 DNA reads TGTGCCAGCAGTCGCGAGCTTGGACAGGGAGGGTCCTACGAGCAGTACTTC.

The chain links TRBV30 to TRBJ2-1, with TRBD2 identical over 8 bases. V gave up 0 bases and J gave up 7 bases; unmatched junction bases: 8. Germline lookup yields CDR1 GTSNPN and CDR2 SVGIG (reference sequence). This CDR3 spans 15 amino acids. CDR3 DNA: TGTGCCTGGAGTGTTACAGAAAGCGGGGGAAATGAGCAGTTCTTC. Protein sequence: CAWSVTESGGNEQFF. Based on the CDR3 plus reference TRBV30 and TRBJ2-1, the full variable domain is SQTIHQWPATLVQPVGSPLSLECTVEGTSNPNLYWYRQAAGRGLQLLFYSVGIGQISSEVPQNLSASRPQDRQFILSSKKLLLSDSGFYLCAWSVTESGGNEQFFGPGTRLTVL.

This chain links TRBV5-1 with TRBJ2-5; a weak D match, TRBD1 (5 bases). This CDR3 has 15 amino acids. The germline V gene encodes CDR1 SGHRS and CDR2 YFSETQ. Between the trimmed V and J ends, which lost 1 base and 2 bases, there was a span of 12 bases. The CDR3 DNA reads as TGCGCCAGCAGCTTGAGTTTGGCAGGGCAAGAGACCCAGTACTTC. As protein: CASSLSLAGQETQYF.

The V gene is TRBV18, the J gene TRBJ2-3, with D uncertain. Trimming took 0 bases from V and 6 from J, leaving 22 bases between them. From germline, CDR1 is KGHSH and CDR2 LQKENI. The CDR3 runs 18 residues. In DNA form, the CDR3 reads TGTGCCAGCTCACCACCTTTGAGTATCTTTTCAGAACCCGATACGCAGTATTTT. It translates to CASSPPLSIFSEPDTQYF. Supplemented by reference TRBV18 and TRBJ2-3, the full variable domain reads NAGVMQNPRHLVRRRGQEARLRCSPMKGHSHVYWYRQLPEEGLKFMVYLQKENIIDESGMPKERFSAEFPKEGPSILRIQQVVRGDSAAYFCASSPPLSIFSEPDTQYFGPGTRLTVL.

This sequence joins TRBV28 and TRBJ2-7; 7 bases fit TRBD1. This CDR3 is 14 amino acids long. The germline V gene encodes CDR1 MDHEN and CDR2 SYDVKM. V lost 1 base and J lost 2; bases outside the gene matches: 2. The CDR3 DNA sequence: TGTGCCAGCAGTTTATCGCAGGGGGCCTACGAGCAGTACTTC. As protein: CASSLSQGAYEQYF.

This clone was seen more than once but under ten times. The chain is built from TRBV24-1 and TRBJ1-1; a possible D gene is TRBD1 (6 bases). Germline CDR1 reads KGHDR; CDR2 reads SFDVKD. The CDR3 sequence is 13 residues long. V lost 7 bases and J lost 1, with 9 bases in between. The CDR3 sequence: CATSRDTNTEAFF. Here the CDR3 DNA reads TGTGCCACCAGCCGGGACACGAACACTGAAGCTTTCTTT.

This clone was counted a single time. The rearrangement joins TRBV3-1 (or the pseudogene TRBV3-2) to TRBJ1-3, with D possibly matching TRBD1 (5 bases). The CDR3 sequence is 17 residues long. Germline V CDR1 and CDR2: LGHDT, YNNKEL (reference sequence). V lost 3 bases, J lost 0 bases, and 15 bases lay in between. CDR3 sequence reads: CASSHSPGTISGNTIYF. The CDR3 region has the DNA TGTGCCAGCAGCCACAGTCCCGGGACTATCTCTGGAAACACCATATATTTT.

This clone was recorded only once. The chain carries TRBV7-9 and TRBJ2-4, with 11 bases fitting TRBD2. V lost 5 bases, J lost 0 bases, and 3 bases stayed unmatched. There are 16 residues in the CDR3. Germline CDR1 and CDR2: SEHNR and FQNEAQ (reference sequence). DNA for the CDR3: TGTGCCAGCAGCGCGGGACTAGCGGTAGCCAAAAACATTCAGTACTTC. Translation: CASSAGLAVAKNIQYF.

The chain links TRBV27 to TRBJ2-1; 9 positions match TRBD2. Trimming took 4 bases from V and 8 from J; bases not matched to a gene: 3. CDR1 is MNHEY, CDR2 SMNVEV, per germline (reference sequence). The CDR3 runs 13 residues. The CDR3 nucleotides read TGTGCCAGCAGTTACATAGCGGGGGATGAGCAGTTCTTC. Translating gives CASSYIAGDEQFF.

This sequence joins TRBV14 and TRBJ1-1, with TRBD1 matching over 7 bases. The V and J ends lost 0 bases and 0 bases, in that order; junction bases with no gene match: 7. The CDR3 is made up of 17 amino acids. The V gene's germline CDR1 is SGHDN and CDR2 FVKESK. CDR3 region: CASSQEQGPLMNTEAFF. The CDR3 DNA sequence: TGTGCCAGCAGCCAAGAACAGGGGCCTCTGATGAACACTGAAGCTTTCTTT. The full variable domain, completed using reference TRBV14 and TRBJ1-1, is EAGVTQFPSHSVIEKGQTVTLRCDPISGHDNLYWYRRVMGKEIKFLLHFVKESKQDESGMPNNRFLAERTGGTYSTLKVQPAELEDSGVYFCASSQEQGPLMNTEAFFGQGTRLTVV.

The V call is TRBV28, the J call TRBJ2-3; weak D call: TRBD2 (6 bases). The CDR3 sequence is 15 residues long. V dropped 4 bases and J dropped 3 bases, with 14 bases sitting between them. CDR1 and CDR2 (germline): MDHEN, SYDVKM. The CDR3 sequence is CASSWDGGFTDTQYF. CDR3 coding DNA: TGTGCCAGCAGTTGGGACGGGGGTTTTACAGATACGCAGTATTTT.

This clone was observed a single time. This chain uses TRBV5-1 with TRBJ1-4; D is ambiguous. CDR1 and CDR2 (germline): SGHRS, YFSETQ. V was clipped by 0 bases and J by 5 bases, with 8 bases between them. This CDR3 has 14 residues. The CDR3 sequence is CASSLAGRNEKLFF. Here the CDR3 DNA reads TGCGCCAGCAGCTTGGCTGGGAGAAATGAAAAACTGTTTTTT.

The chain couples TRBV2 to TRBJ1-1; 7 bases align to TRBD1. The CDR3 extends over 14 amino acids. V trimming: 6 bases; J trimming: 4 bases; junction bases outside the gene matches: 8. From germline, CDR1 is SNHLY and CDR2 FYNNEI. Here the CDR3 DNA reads TGTGCCAGCAGACGACAGGGCCAGGGCACTGAAGCTTTCTTT. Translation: CASRRQGQGTEAFF.

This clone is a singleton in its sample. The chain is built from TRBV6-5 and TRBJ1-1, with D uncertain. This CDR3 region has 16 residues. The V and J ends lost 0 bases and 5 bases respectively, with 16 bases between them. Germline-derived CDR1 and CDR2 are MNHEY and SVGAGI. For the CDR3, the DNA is TGTGCCAGCAGTTACTCGCCGGGAGAAATGGGAACTGAAGCTTTCTTT. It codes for CASSYSPGEMGTEAFF.

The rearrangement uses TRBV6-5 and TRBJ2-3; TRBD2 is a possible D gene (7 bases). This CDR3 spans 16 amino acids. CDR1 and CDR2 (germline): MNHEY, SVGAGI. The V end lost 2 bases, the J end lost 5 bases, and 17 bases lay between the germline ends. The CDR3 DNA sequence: TGTGCCAGCAGTTACCCGGGCGGGGGCGGCTTAGATACGCAGTATTTT. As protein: CASSYPGGGGLDTQYF.

The CDR3 DNA reads TGTGCCAGCAGCCAAGATAGTGCCAATCAGCCCCAGCATTTT. Protein product: CASSQDSANQPQHF. The V and J genes are TRBV4-2 and TRBJ1-5; D unclear. V gave up 0 bases and J gave up 3 bases, with 6 bases separating them. The CDR3 runs to 14 residues. Per germline, CDR1 LGHNA and CDR2 YNFKEQ.

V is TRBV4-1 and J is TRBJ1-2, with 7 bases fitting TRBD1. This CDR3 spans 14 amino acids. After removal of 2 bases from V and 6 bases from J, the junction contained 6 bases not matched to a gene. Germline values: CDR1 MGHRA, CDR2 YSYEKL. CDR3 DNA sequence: TGCGCCAGCAGCCAACCGACAGGGTGGGATGGCTACACCTTC. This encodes CASSQPTGWDGYTF.

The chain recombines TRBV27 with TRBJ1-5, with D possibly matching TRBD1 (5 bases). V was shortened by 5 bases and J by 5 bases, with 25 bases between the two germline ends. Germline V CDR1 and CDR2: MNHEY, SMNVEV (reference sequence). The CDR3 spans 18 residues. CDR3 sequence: CASSRTPGTTTTDQPQHF. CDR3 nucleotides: TGTGCCAGCAGTCGGACCCCCGGGACGACAACCACCGATCAGCCCCAGCATTTT.

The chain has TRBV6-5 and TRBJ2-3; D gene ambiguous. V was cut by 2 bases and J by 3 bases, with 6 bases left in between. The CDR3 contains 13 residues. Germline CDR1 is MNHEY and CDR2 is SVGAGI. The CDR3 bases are TGTGCCAGCAGTTACATCGTTACAGATACGCAGTATTTT. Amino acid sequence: CASSYIVTDTQYF.

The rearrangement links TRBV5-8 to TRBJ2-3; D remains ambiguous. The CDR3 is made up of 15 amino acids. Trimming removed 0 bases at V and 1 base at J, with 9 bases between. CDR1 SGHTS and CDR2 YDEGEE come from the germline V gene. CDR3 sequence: CASSLAKWGTDTQYF. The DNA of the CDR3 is TGTGCCAGCAGCTTGGCAAAGTGGGGCACAGATACGCAGTATTTT.

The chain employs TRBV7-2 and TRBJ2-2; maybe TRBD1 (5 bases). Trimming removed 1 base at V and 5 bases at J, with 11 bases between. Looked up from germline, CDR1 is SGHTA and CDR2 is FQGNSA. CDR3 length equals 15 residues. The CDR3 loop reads CASSLERRVTGELFF. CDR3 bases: TGTGCCAGCAGCTTAGAGCGCAGGGTGACCGGGGAGCTGTTTTTT.

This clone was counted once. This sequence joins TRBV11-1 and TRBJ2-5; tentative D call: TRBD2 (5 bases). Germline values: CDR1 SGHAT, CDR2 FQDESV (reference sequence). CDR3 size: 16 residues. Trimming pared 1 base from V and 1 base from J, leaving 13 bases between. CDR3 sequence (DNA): TGTGCCAGCAGCTTAGATCCCAAGGCGGGCCAAGAGACCCAGTACTTC. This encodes CASSLDPKAGQETQYF.

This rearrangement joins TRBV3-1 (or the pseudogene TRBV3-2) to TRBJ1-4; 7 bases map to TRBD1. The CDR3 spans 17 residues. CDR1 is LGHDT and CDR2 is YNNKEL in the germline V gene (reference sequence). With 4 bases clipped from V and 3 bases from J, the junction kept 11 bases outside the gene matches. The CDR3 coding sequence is TGTGCCAGCAGCCCGCGGACAGGTTTTAGTCCTAATGAAAAACTGTTTTTT. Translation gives CASSPRTGFSPNEKLFF.

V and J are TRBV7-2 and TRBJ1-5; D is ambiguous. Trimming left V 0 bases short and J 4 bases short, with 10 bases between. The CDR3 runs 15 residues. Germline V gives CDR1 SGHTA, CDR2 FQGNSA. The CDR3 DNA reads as TGTGCCAGCAGCTTAGCGCCAGAGAAGAATCAGCCCCAGCATTTT. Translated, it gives CASSLAPEKNQPQHF.